The 12 T cell receptor beta chains below were found in one sample sequenced in a study of OX40 agonist ivuxolimab in advanced cancers. The repertoire was sequenced with immunoSEQ multiplex PCR; TCRdb's copy has only in-frame clones and lacks some. The top ten hold 2% of the sample, which has some 80,000 clones, 65% to 90% seen once. The sample consisted of CD4+ or CD8+ T cells sorted from blood, taken in a trial of the OX40 agonist ivuxolimab. The receptors come from an adult with an advanced solid tumor such as melanoma, head and neck, liver or kidney cancer.

The chain combines TRBV18 with TRBJ2-3; 8 nucleotides line up with TRBD1. There are 17 residues in the CDR3. The J segment lost 3 bases and the V segment lost 3 bases, leaving 11 bases of the junction unmatched. Germline loops: CDR1 KGHSH, CDR2 LQKENI. The CDR3 reads CASSPPLGQGKTDTQYF. Written as DNA, the CDR3 is TGTGCCAGCTCACCGCCACTCGGACAGGGAAAGACAGATACGCAGTATTTT.

The chain couples TRBV15 to TRBJ2-7; TRBD2 agrees at 13 bases. Germline CDR1 reads LNHNV; CDR2 reads YYDKDF (reference sequence). V dropped 1 base and J dropped 7; count of bases not matched to a gene: 4. This CDR3 is built from 15 residues. The CDR3 is CATSRAGTSGIEQYF. The CDR3 DNA follows: TGTGCCACCAGCAGAGCTGGGACTAGCGGGATTGAGCAGTACTTC.

This chain links TRBV2 with TRBJ2-5; D may correspond to TRBD1 or TRBD2 (5 bases each). CDR3 length: 14 amino acids. Germline-derived CDR1 and CDR2 are SNHLY and FYNNEI. V lost 6 bases, J lost 5 bases, and 16 bases lay in between. The CDR3 protein is CASSIGTGWETQYF. The CDR3 bases are TGTGCCAGCAGCATCGGGACCGGGTGGGAGACCCAGTACTTC.

This sequence joins TRBV6-5 and TRBJ2-3; perhaps TRBD2 as D (6 bases). Germline CDR1 and CDR2: MNHEY and SVGAGI. V lost 7 bases to trimming and J lost 7 bases, with 18 bases between them. The CDR3 has 14 residues. DNA for the CDR3: TGTGCCAGCAACCCCGCACTAGCTTCAAATACGCAGTATTTT. Translated, it gives CASNPALASNTQYF.

This rearrangement joins TRBV19 to TRBJ1-5; weak D call: TRBD1 (6 bases). Germline V CDR1 and CDR2: LNHDA, SQIVND (reference sequence). Trimming removed 5 bases at V and 2 bases at J, with 19 bases between. The CDR3 spans 17 residues. CDR3 coding DNA: TGTGCCAGTAGTGGCAGTCTGGGGGGCTACGGCAATCAGCCCCAGCATTTT. Translation gives CASSGSLGGYGNQPQHF.

This clone has only one observation. J is TRBJ2-5 and V is TRBV7-2; D uncertain. The CDR3 runs to 13 residues. V gave up 5 bases and J gave up 1 base, with 8 bases separating them. Germline values: CDR1 SGHTA, CDR2 FQGNSA. DNA for the CDR3: TGTGCCAGCAGCCCCCGGGCCCAAGAGACCCAGTACTTC. It specifies CASSPRAQETQYF.

The chain employs TRBV30 and TRBJ1-3; D gene uncertain. The CDR3 covers 14 residues. Looked up from germline, CDR1 is GTSNPN and CDR2 is SVGIG (reference sequence). The V end lost 0 bases, the J end lost 4 bases, and 10 bases lay between the germline ends. CDR3 in DNA: TGTGCCTGGAGTGTGGGCATGGAAGGAAACACCATATATTTT. Its translation: CAWSVGMEGNTIYF.

This chain uses TRBV5-6 with TRBJ2-1; D gene ambiguous. Trimming removed 1 base at V and 4 bases at J, with 18 bases between. CDR1 and CDR2 (germline): SGHDT, YYEEEE. This CDR3 comprises 17 residues. This chain's CDR3 is CASSLPLAGSYYNEQFF. In nucleotides, the CDR3 is TGTGCCAGCAGCTTGCCCCTTGCAGGATCCTATTACAATGAGCAGTTCTTC. Full variable domain (rest looked up from reference TRBV5-6 and TRBJ2-1): DAGVTQSPTHLIKTRGQQVTLRCSPKSGHDTVSWYQQALGQGPQFIFQYYEEEERQRGNFPDRFSGHQFPNYSSELNVNALLLGDSALYLCASSLPLAGSYYNEQFFGPGTRLTVL.

The DNA of the CDR3 is TGTGCCAGCAGTCTGGCAGGGGGAGAAAACGAGCAGTACTTC. It translates to CASSLAGGENEQYF. This sequence joins TRBV28 and TRBJ2-7, with 7 bases fitting TRBD1. Trimming took 5 bases from V and 5 from J; bases not matched to a gene: 9. The CDR3 extends over 14 amino acids. Germline CDR1 is MDHEN and CDR2 is SYDVKM.

This rearrangement joins TRBV6-5 to TRBJ2-2; no definite D call. This CDR3 has 15 amino acids. V lost 2 bases to trimming and J lost 5 bases, with 12 bases between them. CDR1 is MNHEY, CDR2 SVGAGI, per germline. Here the CDR3 DNA reads TGTGCCAGCAGTTACGCCCTAGGAAGTACCGGGGAGCTGTTTTTT. It codes for CASSYALGSTGELFF.

The chain couples TRBV5-1 to TRBJ2-3; TRBD2 agrees at 7 bases. This CDR3 spans 14 amino acids. The V gene end was trimmed by 7 bases and the J gene end by 2 bases; junction bases not matched to a gene: 7. The germline V gene encodes CDR1 SGHRS and CDR2 YFSETQ. The CDR3 sequence: CASDYGGTTDTQYF. The CDR3 region has the DNA TGCGCCAGCGATTACGGGGGGACCACAGATACGCAGTATTTT.

V is TRBV11-1 and J is TRBJ2-1; TRBD1 aligns across 10 bases. This CDR3 contains 15 residues. J was trimmed by 4 bases and V by 5 bases; bases with no gene match: 5. Looked up from germline, CDR1 is SGHAT and CDR2 is FQDESV (reference sequence). The CDR3 reads CASSPRTGGYNEQFF. In DNA, the CDR3 is TGTGCCAGCAGCCCTCGGACAGGGGGGTACAATGAGCAGTTCTTC.